Sequencing of this TCR beta chain was carried out in a study of PD-1 blockade in classical Hodgkin lymphoma. About the study: Patients in the cohort were put on intravenous nivolumab, 3 mg/kg every 2 weeks. Broader study findings: The drivers behind the repertoire differences, possibly disease activity or prior therapy, remain undefined. The diversity seen at baseline in complete responders resembled that of newly diagnosed patients. Exclusion was applied to patients who started nivolumab under 1 year after ASCT.

In the case of this clone: Its target is unknown.

The protocol was immunoSEQ multiplex PCR, while the TCRdb copy is restricted to in-frame clones and leaves out a portion. This sample has 65,000 to 95,000 clones, with around 90% found just once. The V and J ends lost 5 bases and 4 bases respectively, with 14 bases between them. CDR1 is SEHNR and CDR2 is FQNEAQ in the germline V gene (reference sequence). The CDR3 length is 14 residues. Every patient was affected by relapse after autologous stem cell transplantation, while exposure to brentuximab vedotin was not uniform. V and J are TRBV7-9 and TRBJ1-1; the D is unclear. The clonotype was recovered from a human donor with classical Hodgkin lymphoma. Sequences were derived from peripheral blood mononuclear cells (PBMCs), sampled at baseline. As DNA, the CDR3 is TGTGCCAGCAGCCTAGTAATTAAGGGCACTGAAGCTTTCTTT. Its protein is CASSLVIKGTEAFF.